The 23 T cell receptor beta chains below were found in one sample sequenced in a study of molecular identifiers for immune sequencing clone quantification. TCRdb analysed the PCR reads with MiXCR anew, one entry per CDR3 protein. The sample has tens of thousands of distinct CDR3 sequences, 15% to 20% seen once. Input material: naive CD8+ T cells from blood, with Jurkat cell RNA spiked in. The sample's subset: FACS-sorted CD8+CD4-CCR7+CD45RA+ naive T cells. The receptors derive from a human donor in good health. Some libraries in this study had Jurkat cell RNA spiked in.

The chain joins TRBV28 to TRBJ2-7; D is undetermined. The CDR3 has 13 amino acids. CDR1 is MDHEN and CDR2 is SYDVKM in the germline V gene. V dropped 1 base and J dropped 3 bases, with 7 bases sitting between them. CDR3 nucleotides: TGTGCCAGCAGTTTATTTTCCCTCTACGAGCAGTACTTC. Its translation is CASSLFSLYEQYF.

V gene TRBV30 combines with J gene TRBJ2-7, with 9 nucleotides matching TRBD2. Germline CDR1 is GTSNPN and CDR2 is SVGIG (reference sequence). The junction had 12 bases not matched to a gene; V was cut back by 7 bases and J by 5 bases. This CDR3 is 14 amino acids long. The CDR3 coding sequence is TGTGCCTACCTAAGTGCTAGCGGGGTCCACGAGCAGTACTTC. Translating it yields CAYLSASGVHEQYF.

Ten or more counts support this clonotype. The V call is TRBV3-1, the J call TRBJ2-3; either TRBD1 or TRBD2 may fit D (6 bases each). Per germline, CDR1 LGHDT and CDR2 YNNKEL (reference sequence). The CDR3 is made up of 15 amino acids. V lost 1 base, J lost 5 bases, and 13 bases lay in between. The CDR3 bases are TGTGCCAGCAGCCAAGCGAACGCGGGACAAGATACGCAGTATTTT. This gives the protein CASSQANAGQDTQYF.

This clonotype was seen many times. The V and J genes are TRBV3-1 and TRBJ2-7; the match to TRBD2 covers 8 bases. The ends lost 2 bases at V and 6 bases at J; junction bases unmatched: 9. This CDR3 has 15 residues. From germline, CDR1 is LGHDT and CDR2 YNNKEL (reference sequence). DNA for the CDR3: TGTGCCAGCAGCCAATCGGGACTAGATTTTCGCGAGCAGTACTTC. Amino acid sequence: CASSQSGLDFREQYF.

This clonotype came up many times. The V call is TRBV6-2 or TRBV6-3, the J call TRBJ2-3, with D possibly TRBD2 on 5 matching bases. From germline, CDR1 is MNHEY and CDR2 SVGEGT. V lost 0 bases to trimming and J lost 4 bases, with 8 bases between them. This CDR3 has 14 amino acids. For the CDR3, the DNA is TGTGCCAGCAGTTACTCTAGCGACCCAGATACGCAGTATTTT. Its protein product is CASSYSSDPDTQYF.

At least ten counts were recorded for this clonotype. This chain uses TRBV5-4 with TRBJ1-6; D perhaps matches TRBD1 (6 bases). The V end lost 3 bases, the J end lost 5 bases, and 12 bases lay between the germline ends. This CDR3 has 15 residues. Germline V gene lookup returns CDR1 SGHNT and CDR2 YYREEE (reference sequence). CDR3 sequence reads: CASSWGGANNSPLHF. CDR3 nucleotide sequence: TGTGCCAGCAGCTGGGGGGGGGCGAATAATTCACCCCTCCACTTT. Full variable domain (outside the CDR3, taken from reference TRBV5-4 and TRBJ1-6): ETGVTQSPTHLIKTRGQQVTLRCSSQSGHNTVSWYQQALGQGPQFIFQYYREEENGRGNFPPRFSGLQFPNYSSELNVNALELDDSALYLCASSWGGANNSPLHFGNGTRLTVT.

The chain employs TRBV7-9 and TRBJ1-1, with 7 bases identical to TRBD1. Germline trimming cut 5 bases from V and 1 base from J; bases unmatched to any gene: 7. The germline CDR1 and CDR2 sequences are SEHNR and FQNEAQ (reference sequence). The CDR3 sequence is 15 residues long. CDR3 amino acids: CASSPWDSPNTEAFF. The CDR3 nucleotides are TGTGCCAGCAGCCCCTGGGACAGCCCGAACACTGAAGCTTTCTTT.

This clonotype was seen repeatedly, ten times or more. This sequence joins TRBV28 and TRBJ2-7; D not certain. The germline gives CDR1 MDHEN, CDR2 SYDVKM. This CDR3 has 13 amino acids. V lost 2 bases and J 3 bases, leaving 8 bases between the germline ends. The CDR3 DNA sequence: TGTGCCAGCAGTTTAAGCGCCAGCTACGAGCAGTACTTC. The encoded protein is CASSLSASYEQYF.

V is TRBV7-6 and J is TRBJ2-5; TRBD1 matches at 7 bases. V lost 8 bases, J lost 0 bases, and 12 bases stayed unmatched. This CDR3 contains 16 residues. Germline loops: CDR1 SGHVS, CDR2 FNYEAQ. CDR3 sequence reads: CASRSETGPHQETQYF. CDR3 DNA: TGTGCCAGCCGCTCAGAGACAGGGCCCCACCAAGAGACCCAGTACTTC.

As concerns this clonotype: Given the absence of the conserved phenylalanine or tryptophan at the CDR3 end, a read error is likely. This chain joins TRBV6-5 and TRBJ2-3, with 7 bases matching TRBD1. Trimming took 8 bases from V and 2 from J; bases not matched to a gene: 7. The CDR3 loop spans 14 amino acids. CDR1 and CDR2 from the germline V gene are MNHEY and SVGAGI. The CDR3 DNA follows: TGTGCCAGCGCAGACAGGGCGCCCACAGATACGCAGTATATT. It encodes CASADRAPTDTQYI.

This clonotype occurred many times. The CDR3 sequence is CASSLFNSVIEAFF. The CDR3 nucleotides read TGTGCCAGCAGCTTATTTAACAGCGTGATAGAAGCTTTCTTT. The rearrangement links TRBV13 to TRBJ1-1, with D uncertain. Germline V gene lookup returns CDR1 PRHDT and CDR2 FYEKMQ (reference sequence). The V and J ends lost 2 bases and 8 bases respectively, with 15 bases between them. CDR3 length: 14 amino acids.

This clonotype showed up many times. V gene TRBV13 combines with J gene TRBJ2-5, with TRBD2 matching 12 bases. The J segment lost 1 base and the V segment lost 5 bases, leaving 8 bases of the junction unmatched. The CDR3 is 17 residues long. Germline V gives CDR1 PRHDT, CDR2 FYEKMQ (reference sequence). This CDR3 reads CASSQPGLAGFQETQYF. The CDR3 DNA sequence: TGTGCCAGCAGCCAACCGGGACTAGCGGGCTTCCAAGAGACCCAGTACTTC.

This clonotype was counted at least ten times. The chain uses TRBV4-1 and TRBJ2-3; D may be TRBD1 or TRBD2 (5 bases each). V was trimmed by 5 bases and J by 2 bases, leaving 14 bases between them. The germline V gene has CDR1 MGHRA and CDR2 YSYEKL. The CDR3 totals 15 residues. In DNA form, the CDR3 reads TGCGCCAGCAGCGGTCCCGGGACCTACACAGATACGCAGTATTTT. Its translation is CASSGPGTYTDTQYF.

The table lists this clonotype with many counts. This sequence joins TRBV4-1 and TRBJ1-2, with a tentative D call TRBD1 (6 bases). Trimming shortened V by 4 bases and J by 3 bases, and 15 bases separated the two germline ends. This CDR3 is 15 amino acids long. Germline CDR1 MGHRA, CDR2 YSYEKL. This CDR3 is CASSPRDMGDYGYTF. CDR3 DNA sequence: TGCGCCAGCAGCCCCAGGGACATGGGTGACTATGGCTACACCTTC.

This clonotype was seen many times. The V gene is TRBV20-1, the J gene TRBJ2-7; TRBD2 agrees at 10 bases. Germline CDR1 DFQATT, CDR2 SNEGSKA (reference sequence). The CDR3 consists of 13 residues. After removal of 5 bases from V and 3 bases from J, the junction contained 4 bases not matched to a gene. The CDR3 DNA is TGCAGTGCTGAAGCGGGGGGGGGCTACGAGCAGTACTTC. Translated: CSAEAGGGYEQYF.

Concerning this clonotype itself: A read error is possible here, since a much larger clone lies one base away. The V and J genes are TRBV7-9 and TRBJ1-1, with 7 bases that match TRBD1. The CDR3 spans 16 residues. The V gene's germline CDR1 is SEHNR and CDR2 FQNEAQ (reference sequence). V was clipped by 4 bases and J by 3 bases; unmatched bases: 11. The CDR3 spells CASSSPIAGGDTEAFF. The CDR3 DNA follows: TGTGCCAGCAGCTCACCTATTGCAGGGGGTGACACTGAAGCTTTCTTT. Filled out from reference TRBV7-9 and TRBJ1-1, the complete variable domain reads DTGVSQNPRHKITKRGQNVTFRCDPISEHNRLYWYRQTLGQGPEFLTYFQNEAQLEKSRLLSDRFSAERPKGSFSTLEIQRTEQGDSAMYLCASSSPIAGGDTEAFFGQGTRLTVV.

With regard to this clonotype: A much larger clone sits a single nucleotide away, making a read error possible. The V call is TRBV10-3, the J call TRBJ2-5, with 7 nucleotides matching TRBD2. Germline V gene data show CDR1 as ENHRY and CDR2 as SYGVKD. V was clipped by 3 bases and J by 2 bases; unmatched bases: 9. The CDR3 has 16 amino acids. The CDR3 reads CAISDHLAVGQETQYF. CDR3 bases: TGTGCCATCAGTGATCATCTAGCGGTAGGGCAAGAGACCCAGTACTTC.

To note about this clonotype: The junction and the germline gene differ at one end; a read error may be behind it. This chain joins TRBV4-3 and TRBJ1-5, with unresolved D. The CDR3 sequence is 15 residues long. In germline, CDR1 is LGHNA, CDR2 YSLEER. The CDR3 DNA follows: TGCGCCGGCAGCCAGGACCGATCTAGCAATCAGCCCCAGCATTTT. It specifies CAGSQDRSSNQPQHF.

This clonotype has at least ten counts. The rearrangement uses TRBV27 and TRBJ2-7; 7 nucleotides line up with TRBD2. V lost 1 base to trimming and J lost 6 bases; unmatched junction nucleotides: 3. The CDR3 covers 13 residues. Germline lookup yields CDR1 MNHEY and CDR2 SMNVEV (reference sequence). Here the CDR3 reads CASSLLGGSEQYF. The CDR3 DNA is TGTGCCAGCAGTTTATTGGGAGGGTCCGAGCAGTACTTC.

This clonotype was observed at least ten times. The CDR3 nucleotides read TGTGCCAGTAGTGCCGCCGGGACCTTCAGCTCCTACAATGAGCAGTTCTTC. This encodes CASSAAGTFSSYNEQFF. The genes are TRBV19 and TRBJ2-1; D may match TRBD1 or TRBD2 (5 bases each). Trimming pared 5 bases from V and 0 bases from J, leaving 17 bases between. The CDR3 runs 17 residues. CDR1 is LNHDA and CDR2 is SQIVND in the germline V gene (reference sequence).

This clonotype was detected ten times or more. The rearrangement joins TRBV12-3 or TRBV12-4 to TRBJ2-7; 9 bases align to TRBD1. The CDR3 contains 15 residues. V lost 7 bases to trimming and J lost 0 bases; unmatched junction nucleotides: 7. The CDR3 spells CASTPGTGSSYEQYF. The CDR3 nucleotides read TGTGCCAGCACCCCCGGGACAGGGTCCTCCTACGAGCAGTACTTC.

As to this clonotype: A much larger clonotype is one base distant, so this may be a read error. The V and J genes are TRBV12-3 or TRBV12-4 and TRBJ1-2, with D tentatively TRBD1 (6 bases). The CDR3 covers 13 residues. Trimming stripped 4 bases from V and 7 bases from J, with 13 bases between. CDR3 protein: CASSYREGCGYTF. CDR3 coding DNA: TGTGCCAGCAGTTACAGGGAAGGCTGTGGCTACACCTTC.

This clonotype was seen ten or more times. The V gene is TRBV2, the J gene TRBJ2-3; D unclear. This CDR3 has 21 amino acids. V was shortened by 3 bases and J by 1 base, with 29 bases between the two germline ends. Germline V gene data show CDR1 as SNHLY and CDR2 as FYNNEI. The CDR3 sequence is CASSEDVIGLLGNLGTDTQYF. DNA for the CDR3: TGTGCCAGCAGTGAGGATGTGATTGGGCTTTTGGGGAACCTGGGCACAGATACGCAGTATTTT.